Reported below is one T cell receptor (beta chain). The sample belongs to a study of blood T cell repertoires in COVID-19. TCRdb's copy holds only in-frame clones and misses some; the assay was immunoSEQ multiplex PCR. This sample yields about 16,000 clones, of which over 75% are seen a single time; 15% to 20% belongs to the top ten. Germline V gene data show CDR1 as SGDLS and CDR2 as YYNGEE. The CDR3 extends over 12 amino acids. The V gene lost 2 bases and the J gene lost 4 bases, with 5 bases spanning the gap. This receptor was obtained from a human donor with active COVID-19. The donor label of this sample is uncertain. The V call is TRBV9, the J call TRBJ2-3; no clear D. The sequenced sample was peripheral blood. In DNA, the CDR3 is TGTGCCAGCAGCGTCTTAGCAGATACGCAGTATTTT. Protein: CASSVLADTQYF. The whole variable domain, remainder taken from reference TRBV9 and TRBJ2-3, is DSGVTQTPKHLITATGQRVTLRCSPRSGDLSVYWYQQSLDQGLQFLIQYYNGEERAKGNILERFSAQQFPDLHSELNLSSLELGDSALYFCASSVLADTQYFGPGTRLTVL.